The source of this T cell receptor (beta chain) is a study of T cells in Graves' hyperthyroidism and ophthalmopathy. Study in general: Prior to any treatment, at the point of initial diagnosis, peripheral blood was collected.

The source material, RNA transcripts, was used to amplify TCR beta CDR3 regions. TCR CDR3 underwent first-round RT-PCR with the HTBI primer set. TCRdb analysed the multiplex PCR reads with MiXCR anew, one entry per CDR3 protein. The table shows about 530,000 distinct CDR3 sequences, with about 15% occurring only once. This clonotype was detected many times. In making diagnoses, clinical symptoms, serum thyroxine and TRAb, thyroid ultrasound and orbital computed tomography were all used. This TCR came from a woman aged 18-35 years with Graves' ophthalmopathy. The material sequenced was blood.

CDR3 DNA sequence: TGCAGTGCTAGAGATAGTAGGAGGAGTTCCTACGAGCAGTACTTC. It yields the protein CSARDSRRSSYEQYF. This chain connects TRBV20-1 to TRBJ2-7, with D possibly being TRBD2 (5 bases). V lost 0 bases, J lost 1 base, and 13 bases lay in between. There are 15 residues in the CDR3. Looked up from germline, CDR1 is DFQATT and CDR2 is SNEGSKA (reference sequence).